One T cell receptor beta chain is described in this entry. What it recognizes is unknown. The CDR3 has 14 amino acids. Germline V lookup: CDR1 MNHEY, CDR2 SVGAGI. Trimming left V 5 bases short and J 5 bases short, with 16 bases between. Vbeta (60) and Jbeta (13) primers were used in the PCR. The assay was immunoSEQ multiplex PCR, and TCRdb's table has in-frame clones only and misses some. This sample's table reports 190,000 or so clones. This entry is derived from a study of cytomegalovirus exposure and HLA in healthy donors. Study-wide results and limits: It was confirmed in vitro that three of the CMV-associated chains were specific for CMV antigens.

The material sequenced was PBMCs. The TCR comes from a boy younger than 18 in good health and CMV-seronegative. V gene TRBV6-5 combines with J gene TRBJ2-7; D might be TRBD2 (7 bases). The CDR3 coding sequence is TGTGCCAGCAGTCAAAACGGGGGGCCCCACGAGCAGTACTTC. Protein: CASSQNGGPHEQYF.